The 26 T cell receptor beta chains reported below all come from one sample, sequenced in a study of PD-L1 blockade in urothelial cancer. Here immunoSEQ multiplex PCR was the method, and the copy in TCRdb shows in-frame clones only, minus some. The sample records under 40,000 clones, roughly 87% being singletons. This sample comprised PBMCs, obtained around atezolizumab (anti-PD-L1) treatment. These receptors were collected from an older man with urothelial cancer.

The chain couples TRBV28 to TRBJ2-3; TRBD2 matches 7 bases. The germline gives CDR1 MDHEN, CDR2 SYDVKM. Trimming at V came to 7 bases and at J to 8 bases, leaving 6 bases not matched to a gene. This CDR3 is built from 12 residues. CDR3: CASTPQRGTQYF. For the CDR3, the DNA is TGTGCCAGCACCCCCCAGCGGGGTACGCAGTATTTT. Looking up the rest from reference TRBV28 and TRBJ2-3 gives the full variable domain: DVKVTQSSRYLVKRTGEKVFLECVQDMDHENMFWYRQDPGLGLRLIYFSYDVKMKEKGDIPEGYSVSREKKERFSLILESASTNQTSMYLCASTPQRGTQYFGPGTRLTVL.

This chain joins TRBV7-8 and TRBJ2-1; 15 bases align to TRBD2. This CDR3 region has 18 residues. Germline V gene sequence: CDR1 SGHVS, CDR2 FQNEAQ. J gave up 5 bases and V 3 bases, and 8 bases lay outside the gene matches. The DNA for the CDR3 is TGTGCCAGCAGCTTTCCCCGGACTAGCGGGAGGGCAAACAATGAGCAGTTCTTC. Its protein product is CASSFPRTSGRANNEQFF.

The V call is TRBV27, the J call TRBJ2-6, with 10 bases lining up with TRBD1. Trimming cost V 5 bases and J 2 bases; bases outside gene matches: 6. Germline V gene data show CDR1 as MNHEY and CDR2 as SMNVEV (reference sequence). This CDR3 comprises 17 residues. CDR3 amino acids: CASSVRTGGAGANVLTF. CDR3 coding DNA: TGTGCCAGCAGTGTACGGACAGGGGGGGCTGGGGCCAACGTCCTGACTTTC.

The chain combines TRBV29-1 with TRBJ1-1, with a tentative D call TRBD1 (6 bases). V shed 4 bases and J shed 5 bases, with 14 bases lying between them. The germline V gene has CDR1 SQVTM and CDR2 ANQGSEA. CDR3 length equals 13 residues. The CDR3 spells CSVVYRATTEAFF. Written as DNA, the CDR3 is TGCAGCGTTGTGTACAGGGCGACGACTGAAGCTTTCTTT.

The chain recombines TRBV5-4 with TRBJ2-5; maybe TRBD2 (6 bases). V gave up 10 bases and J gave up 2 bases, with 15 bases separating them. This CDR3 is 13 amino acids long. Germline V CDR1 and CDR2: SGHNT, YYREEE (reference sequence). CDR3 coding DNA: TGTGCCGCCGGGCGGGATCAACAAGAGACCCAGTACTTC. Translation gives CAAGRDQQETQYF. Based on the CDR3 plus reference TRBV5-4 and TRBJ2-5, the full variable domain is ETGVTQSPTHLIKTRGQQVTLRCSSQSGHNTVSWYQQALGQGPQFIFQYYREEENGRGNFPPRFSGLQFPNYSSELNVNALELDDSALYLCAAGRDQQETQYFGPGTRLLVL.

The CDR3, as DNA: TGTGCCAGCAGCTTGGGACAGGGGCGTCTGAGCTCCTACGAGCAGTACTTC. Amino acids: CASSLGQGRLSSYEQYF. The chain has TRBV5-4 and TRBJ2-7; 8 bases line up with TRBD1. Unmatched junction bases numbered 8, after V lost 0 bases and J lost 0 bases. Germline V gene lookup returns CDR1 SGHNT and CDR2 YYREEE (reference sequence). The CDR3 is 17 residues long.

The CDR3 reads CASRPRGNTEAFF. In DNA, the CDR3 is TGTGCCAGCAGACCCCGGGGGAACACTGAAGCTTTCTTT. This chain uses TRBV6-5 with TRBJ1-1, with D unclear. Germline V gene data show CDR1 as MNHEY and CDR2 as SVGAGI. The CDR3 runs to 13 residues. Trimming removed 6 bases at V and 1 base at J, with 9 bases between.

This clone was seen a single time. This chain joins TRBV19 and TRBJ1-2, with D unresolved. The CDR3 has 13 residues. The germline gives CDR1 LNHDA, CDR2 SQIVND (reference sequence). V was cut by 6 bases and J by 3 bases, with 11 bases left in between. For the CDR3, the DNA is TGTGCCAGTAGACCAAACATCGACTATGGCTACACCTTC. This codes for CASRPNIDYGYTF. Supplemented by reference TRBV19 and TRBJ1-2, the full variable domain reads DGGITQSPKYLFRKEGQNVTLSCEQNLNHDAMYWYRQDPGQGLRLIYYSQIVNDFQKGDIAEGYSVSREKKESFPLTVTSAQKNPTAFYLCASRPNIDYGYTFGSGTRLTVV.

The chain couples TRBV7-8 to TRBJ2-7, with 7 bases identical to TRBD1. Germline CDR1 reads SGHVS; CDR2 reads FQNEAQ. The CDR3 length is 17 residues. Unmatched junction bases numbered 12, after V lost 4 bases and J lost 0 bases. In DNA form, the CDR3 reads TGTGCCAGCAGCTCACAGACAGGGCGATTTTCCTCCTACGAGCAGTACTTC. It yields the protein CASSSQTGRFSSYEQYF.

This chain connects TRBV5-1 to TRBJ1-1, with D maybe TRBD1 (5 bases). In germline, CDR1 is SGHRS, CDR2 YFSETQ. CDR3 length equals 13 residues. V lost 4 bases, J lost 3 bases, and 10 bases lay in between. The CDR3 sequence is CASSASGYTEAFF. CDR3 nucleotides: TGCGCCAGCAGCGCCTCAGGGTACACTGAAGCTTTCTTT.

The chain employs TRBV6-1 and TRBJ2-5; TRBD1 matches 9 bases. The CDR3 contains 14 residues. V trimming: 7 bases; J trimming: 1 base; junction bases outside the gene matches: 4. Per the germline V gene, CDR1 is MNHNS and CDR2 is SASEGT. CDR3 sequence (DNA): TGTGCCAGCACTGGGGGACAGGGCCAAGAGACCCAGTACTTC. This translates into CASTGGQGQETQYF.

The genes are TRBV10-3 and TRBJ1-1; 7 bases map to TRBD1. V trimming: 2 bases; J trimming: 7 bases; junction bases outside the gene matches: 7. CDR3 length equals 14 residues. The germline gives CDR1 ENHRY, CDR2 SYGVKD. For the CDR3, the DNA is TGTGCCATCAGTGAGACAATCCGGGACAGTGAAGCTTTCTTT. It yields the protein CAISETIRDSEAFF.

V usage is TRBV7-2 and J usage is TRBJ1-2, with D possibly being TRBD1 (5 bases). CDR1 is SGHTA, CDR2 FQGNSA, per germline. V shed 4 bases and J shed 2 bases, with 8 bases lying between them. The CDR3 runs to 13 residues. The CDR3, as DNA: TGTGCCAGCAGCTGGACACTGAACTATGGCTACACCTTC. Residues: CASSWTLNYGYTF.

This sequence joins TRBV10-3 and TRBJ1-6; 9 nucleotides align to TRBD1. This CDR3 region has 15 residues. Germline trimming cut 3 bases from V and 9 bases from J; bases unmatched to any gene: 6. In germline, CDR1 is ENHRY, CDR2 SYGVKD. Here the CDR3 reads CAISDGQGNSSPLHF. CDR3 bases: TGTGCCATCAGTGATGGACAGGGGAATAGTTCACCCCTCCACTTT.

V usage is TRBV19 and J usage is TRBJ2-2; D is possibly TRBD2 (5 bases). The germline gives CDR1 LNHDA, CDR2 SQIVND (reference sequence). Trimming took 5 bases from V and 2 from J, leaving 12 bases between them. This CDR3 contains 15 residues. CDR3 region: CASSPWTANTGELFF. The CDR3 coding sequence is TGTGCCAGTAGTCCATGGACTGCTAACACCGGGGAGCTGTTTTTT.

The CDR3 protein is CASSPSGLAVNTGELFF. The CDR3 DNA sequence: TGTGCCAGCTCACCCTCGGGACTAGCAGTAAACACCGGGGAGCTGTTTTTT. The rearrangement uses TRBV18 and TRBJ2-2; 9 positions match TRBD2. This CDR3 has 17 amino acids. Trimming cost V 3 bases and J 2 bases; bases outside gene matches: 7. Germline values: CDR1 KGHSH, CDR2 LQKENI. The full variable domain, with the rest looked up from reference TRBV18 and TRBJ2-2, is NAGVMQNPRHLVRRRGQEARLRCSPMKGHSHVYWYRQLPEEGLKFMVYLQKENIIDESGMPKERFSAEFPKEGPSILRIQQVVRGDSAAYFCASSPSGLAVNTGELFFGEGSRLTVL.

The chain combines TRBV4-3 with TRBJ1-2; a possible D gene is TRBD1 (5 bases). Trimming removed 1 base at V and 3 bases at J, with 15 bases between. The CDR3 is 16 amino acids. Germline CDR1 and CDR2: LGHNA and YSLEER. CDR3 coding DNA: TGCGCCAGCAGCCAAGGGGTCAGGGTGGCCTACTATGGCTACACCTTC. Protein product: CASSQGVRVAYYGYTF.

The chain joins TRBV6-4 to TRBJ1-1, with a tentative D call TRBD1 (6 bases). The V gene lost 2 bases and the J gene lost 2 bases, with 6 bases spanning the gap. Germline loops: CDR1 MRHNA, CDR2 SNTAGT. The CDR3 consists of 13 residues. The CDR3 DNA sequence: TGTGCCAGCAGTGACGGGACAAACACTGAAGCTTTCTTT. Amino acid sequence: CASSDGTNTEAFF.

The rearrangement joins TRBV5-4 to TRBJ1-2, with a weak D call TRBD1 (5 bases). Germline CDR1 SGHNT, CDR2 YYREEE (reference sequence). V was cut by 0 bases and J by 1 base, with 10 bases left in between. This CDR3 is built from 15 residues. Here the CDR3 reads CASSLADRGNYGYTF. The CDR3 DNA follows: TGTGCCAGCAGCTTGGCTGACAGAGGTAACTATGGCTACACCTTC.

The CDR3 is CASSIRGTGFFDTEAFF. The CDR3 DNA reads as TGTGCCAGTAGTATAAGAGGGACAGGGTTTTTCGACACTGAAGCTTTCTTT. The rearrangement uses TRBV19 and TRBJ1-1, with 9 bases matching TRBD1. The trim removed 2 bases at V and 3 bases at J, leaving 10 bases unmatched. Germline lookup yields CDR1 LNHDA and CDR2 SQIVND (reference sequence). This CDR3 is 17 amino acids long.

CDR3 sequence (DNA): TGCGCCAGCAGCAGGGGACTAGCGGGAGGGCCTGTCGACAATGAGCAGTTCTTC. Encoded protein: CASSRGLAGGPVDNEQFF. This chain joins TRBV5-1 and TRBJ2-1; TRBD2 aligns across 16 bases. Germline CDR1 SGHRS, CDR2 YFSETQ. The CDR3 consists of 18 residues. V trimming: 4 bases; J trimming: 5 bases; junction bases outside the gene matches: 9. Full variable domain (remainder filled in from reference TRBV5-1 and TRBJ2-1): KAGVTQTPRYLIKTRGQQVTLSCSPISGHRSVSWYQQTPGQGLQFLFEYFSETQRNKGNFPGRFSGRQFSNSRSEMNVSTLELGDSALYLCASSRGLAGGPVDNEQFFGPGTRLTVL.

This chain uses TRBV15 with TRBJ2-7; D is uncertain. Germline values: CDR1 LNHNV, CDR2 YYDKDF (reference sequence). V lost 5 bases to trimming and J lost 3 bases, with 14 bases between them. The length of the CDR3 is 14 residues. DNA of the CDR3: TGTGCCACCAGCCCTTCCGGTGCATACTACGAGCAGTACTTC. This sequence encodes CATSPSGAYYEQYF.

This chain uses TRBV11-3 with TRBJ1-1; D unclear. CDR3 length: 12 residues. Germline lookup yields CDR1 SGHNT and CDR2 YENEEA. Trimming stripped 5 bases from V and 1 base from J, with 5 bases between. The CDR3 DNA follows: TGTGCCAGCAGCCACTCGAACACTGAAGCTTTCTTT. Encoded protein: CASSHSNTEAFF.

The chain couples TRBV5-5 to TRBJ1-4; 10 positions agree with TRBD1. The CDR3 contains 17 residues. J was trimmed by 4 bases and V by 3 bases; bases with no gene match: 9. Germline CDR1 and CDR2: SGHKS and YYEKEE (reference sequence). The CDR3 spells CASSYGQGGRGNEKLFF. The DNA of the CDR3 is TGTGCCAGCAGCTATGGACAGGGGGGCCGGGGTAATGAAAAACTGTTTTTT. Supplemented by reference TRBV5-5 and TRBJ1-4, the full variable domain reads DAGVTQSPTHLIKTRGQQVTLRCSPISGHKSVSWYQQVLGQGPQFIFQYYEKEERGRGNFPDRFSARQFPNYSSELNVNALLLGDSALYLCASSYGQGGRGNEKLFFGSGTQLSVL.

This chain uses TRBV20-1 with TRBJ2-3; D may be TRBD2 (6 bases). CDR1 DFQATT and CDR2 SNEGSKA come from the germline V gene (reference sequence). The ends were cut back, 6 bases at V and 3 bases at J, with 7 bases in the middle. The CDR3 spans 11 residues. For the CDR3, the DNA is TGCAGTGCCCGGGAGACAGATACGCAGTATTTT. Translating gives CSARETDTQYF.

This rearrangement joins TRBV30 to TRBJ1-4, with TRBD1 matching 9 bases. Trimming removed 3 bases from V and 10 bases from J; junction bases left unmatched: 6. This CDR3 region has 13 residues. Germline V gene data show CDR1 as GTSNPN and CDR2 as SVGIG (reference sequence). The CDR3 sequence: CAWSPRQGGKLFF. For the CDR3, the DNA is TGTGCCTGGAGCCCAAGACAGGGGGGAAAACTGTTTTTT.